This T cell receptor beta chain was profiled in a study of T cell repertoires in cytomegalovirus infection. This CDR3 has 14 residues. Trimming removed 8 bases at V and 0 bases at J, with 12 bases between. Germline V gives CDR1 SGHTA, CDR2 FQGNSA. Study-level results: The study found HLA-C-restricted CMV-specific TCR beta clonotypes dominating the ex vivo response. Adding up the frequency of public TCR beta families identified people who carried CMV plus the relevant HLA.

This clonotype occurred many times. Its antigen is unidentified. TCRdb reprocessed the reads via MiXCR and lists one record per CDR3 protein. The table includes fewer than 650,000 distinct CDR3 sequences, almost 40% detected once. The gene calls are TRBV7-2 and TRBJ2-3; D uncertain. This sample comprised cultured PBMCs, obtained from culture after CMV antigen stimulation. The TCR was taken from a human donor in good health (CMV status not recorded). Some clones in this sample may be carry-over from other donors' samples. DNA of the CDR3: TGTGCCAGCCTTAGCTCCCGAAGCACAGATACGCAGTATTTT. Translating gives CASLSSRSTDTQYF.